This TCR beta chain originates from a study of shared clonotypes between healthy human individuals. With 2 bases removed from V and 1 base from J, the gap between germline ends came to 12 bases. CDR1 MGHRA and CDR2 YSYEKL come from the germline V gene. The CDR3 extends over 16 amino acids. Assay used: immunoSEQ multiplex PCR; TCRdb lists only in-frame clones, some missing. The sample shows about 510,000 clones, over 60% of them seen only once. This TCR was sampled from a woman aged 40 to 50 in good health. Some clones in this sample may be carry-over from other donors' samples. Sequencing was done on a sample of PBMCs. The chain links TRBV4-1 to TRBJ1-5; no clear D. CDR3 protein: CASSQKPQGSNQPQHF. For the CDR3, the DNA is TGCGCCAGCAGCCAAAAACCCCAAGGAAGCAATCAGCCCCAGCATTTT.